The next 27 T cell receptor beta chains were all read from a single sample in a study of beta chain features in type 1 diabetes. Sequenced material consisted of expressed TCRB transcripts (all of the isolated RNA was reverse transcribed). The method was immunoSEQ multiplex PCR; TCRdb's version includes in-frame clones alone and lacks a portion of them. The sample consists of under 150,000 clones, 6.9% of them appearing once. The sequenced sample consisted of central memory CD4+ T cells from blood. Receptors were obtained from a woman aged 25 to 39 in good health.

At least ten counts were recorded for this clone. This sample includes further DNA sequences coding for the same CDR3. V gene TRBV5-1 combines with J gene TRBJ2-3; TRBD2 agrees at 9 bases. Germline trimming cut 1 base from V and 1 base from J; bases unmatched to any gene: 1. CDR3 length: 15 amino acids. Germline CDR1 reads SGHRS; CDR2 reads YFSETQ. The CDR3 sequence: CASSLIAGGTDTQYF. DNA for the CDR3: TGCGCCAGCAGCTTGATAGCGGGAGGCACAGATACGCAGTATTTT. Supplemented by reference TRBV5-1 and TRBJ2-3, the full variable domain reads KAGVTQTPRYLIKTRGQQVTLSCSPISGHRSVSWYQQTPGQGLQFLFEYFSETQRNKGNFPGRFSGRQFSNSRSEMNVSTLELGDSALYLCASSLIAGGTDTQYFGPGTRLTVL.

The sample holds a few counts of this clone. The chain couples TRBV4-2 to TRBJ1-5; D perhaps matches TRBD1 (6 bases). Trimming removed 0 bases from V and 5 bases from J, with 11 bases in between. The CDR3 runs 15 residues. Germline assignment: CDR1 LGHNA and CDR2 YNFKEQ. In nucleotides, the CDR3 is TGTGCCAGCAGCCAAGAAGGGAGGGGGGATCAGCCCCAGCATTTT. Its protein is CASSQEGRGDQPQHF.

This clone was recorded many times. V is TRBV4-3 and J is TRBJ2-1; TRBD2 matches at 11 bases. Losses at the gene ends were 4 bases for V and 4 bases for J; bases not matched to a gene: 18. This CDR3 is 20 amino acids long. Germline V lookup: CDR1 LGHNA, CDR2 YSLEER. The CDR3, as DNA: TGCGCCAGCAGCCCGGATAGCGGGAGGGGGTATGTTGGCAATTACAATGAGCAGTTCTTC. Amino acid sequence: CASSPDSGRGYVGNYNEQFF.

The gene calls are TRBV7-2 and TRBJ1-1; D remains ambiguous. In germline, CDR1 is SGHTA, CDR2 FQGNSA. The CDR3 consists of 15 residues. V lost 1 base, J lost 0 bases, and 9 bases lay in between. CDR3 residues: CASSLGGPMNTEAFF. CDR3 DNA: TGTGCCAGCAGCTTAGGAGGGCCAATGAACACTGAAGCTTTCTTT.

There are a few counts of this clone. J is TRBJ1-5 and V is TRBV27; D may be TRBD1 (6 bases). The CDR3 loop spans 15 amino acids. Germline V gene sequence: CDR1 MNHEY, CDR2 SMNVEV (reference sequence). Trimming left V 8 bases short and J 2 bases short, with 16 bases between. CDR3 region: CASRRGGRGNQPQHF. DNA for the CDR3: TGTGCCAGCCGCCGAGGGGGGAGGGGCAATCAGCCCCAGCATTTT.

This clone was picked up a small number of times. The chain recombines TRBV2 with TRBJ2-7, with 14 bases fitting TRBD2. The CDR3 is made up of 14 amino acids. Germline trimming cut 7 bases from V and 6 bases from J; bases unmatched to any gene: 5. CDR1 and CDR2 from the germline V gene are SNHLY and FYNNEI. The DNA for the CDR3 is TGTGCCAGCAAGGGGACTAGCGGGAGTACCGAGCAGTACTTC. Translated: CASKGTSGSTEQYF.

This clone appeared a few times. The chain couples TRBV7-2 to TRBJ2-5; TRBD2 matches 13 bases. The CDR3 spans 18 residues. V trimming: 1 base; J trimming: 4 bases; junction bases outside the gene matches: 9. Per the germline V gene, CDR1 is SGHTA and CDR2 is FQGNSA. Here the CDR3 DNA reads TGTGCCAGCAGCTTAGGGGCCCTCACTAGCGGGAGGGGAGAGACCCAGTACTTC. Amino acid sequence: CASSLGALTSGRGETQYF.

This clone was observed a few times. V usage is TRBV6-5 and J usage is TRBJ1-5; D is unclear. The CDR3 extends over 13 amino acids. CDR1 is MNHEY and CDR2 is SVGAGI in the germline V gene. V was shortened by 0 bases and J by 9 bases, with 9 bases between the two germline ends. The CDR3 region is CASSYSPYSPQHF. The CDR3, as DNA: TGTGCCAGCAGTTACTCACCGTACTCGCCCCAGCATTTT.

The V gene is TRBV27, the J gene TRBJ2-1; 9 bases fit TRBD1. Unmatched junction bases numbered 2, after V lost 3 bases and J lost 2 bases. The germline V gene has CDR1 MNHEY and CDR2 SMNVEV (reference sequence). The CDR3 consists of 15 residues. CDR3 in DNA: TGTGCCAGCAGTTTCGGGACAGGGCCCTACAATGAGCAGTTCTTC. Translated: CASSFGTGPYNEQFF.

V is TRBV7-2 and J is TRBJ2-7; D may be TRBD1 (6 bases). The V gene's germline CDR1 is SGHTA and CDR2 FQGNSA. Deletions cut 2 bases from V and 4 bases from J, with 15 bases between. The CDR3 runs to 15 residues. CDR3 sequence reads: CASSLKITGNYEQYF. DNA of the CDR3: TGTGCCAGCAGCTTAAAAATAACAGGGAATTACGAGCAGTACTTC.

The V call is TRBV30, the J call TRBJ1-1; D might be TRBD1 (5 bases). The V end lost 3 bases, the J end lost 6 bases, and 17 bases lay between the germline ends. This CDR3 contains 14 residues. Germline V gene lookup returns CDR1 GTSNPN and CDR2 SVGIG (reference sequence). The CDR3 nucleotides are TGTGCCTGGAGCCACCATGGGGCGGGAGCTGAAGCTTTCTTT. Protein sequence: CAWSHHGAGAEAFF.

The V and J genes are TRBV11-2 and TRBJ1-1, with 7 bases aligning to TRBD1. V lost 1 base, J lost 1 base, and 6 bases stayed unmatched. The CDR3 spans 16 residues. Looked up from germline, CDR1 is SGHAT and CDR2 is FQNNGV. The chain's CDR3 is CASSLVNHRGNTEAFF. The CDR3 DNA is TGTGCCAGCAGCTTAGTAAACCACAGGGGGAACACTGAAGCTTTCTTT.

The chain couples TRBV4-3 to TRBJ2-3; 13 nucleotides match TRBD2. The germline V gene has CDR1 LGHNA and CDR2 YSLEER. The CDR3 is made up of 18 amino acids. V lost 3 bases, J lost 0 bases, and 6 bases stayed unmatched. In nucleotides, the CDR3 is TGCGCCAGCAGCCACACTAGCGGGAGGGCCCATAGCACAGATACGCAGTATTTT. As protein: CASSHTSGRAHSTDTQYF.

This clone was observed a handful of times. V gene TRBV30 combines with J gene TRBJ1-2, with a weak D call TRBD1 (5 bases). The CDR3 runs to 13 residues. CDR1 is GTSNPN and CDR2 is SVGIG in the germline V gene (reference sequence). Trimming removed 2 bases from V and 5 bases from J, with 12 bases in between. This CDR3 reads CAWSPRGGYGYTF. CDR3 DNA sequence: TGTGCCTGGAGTCCGCGGGGGGGATATGGCTACACCTTC. Full variable domain (outside the CDR3, taken from reference TRBV30 and TRBJ1-2): SQTIHQWPATLVQPVGSPLSLECTVEGTSNPNLYWYRQAAGRGLQLLFYSVGIGQISSEVPQNLSASRPQDRQFILSSKKLLLSDSGFYLCAWSPRGGYGYTFGSGTRLTVV.

In this sample, this clone turned up a few times. The chain couples TRBV7-2 to TRBJ2-5; D ambiguous. CDR1 is SGHTA, CDR2 FQGNSA, per germline. The ends were cut back, 4 bases at V and 3 bases at J, with 6 bases in the middle. The CDR3 has 12 amino acids. CDR3 bases: TGTGCCAGCAGCTCACACGAAGAGACCCAGTACTTC. Its protein is CASSSHEETQYF.

In its sample, this clone was seen a few times. The rearrangement uses TRBV18 and TRBJ1-1; D possibly corresponds to TRBD1 (5 bases). The CDR3 is made up of 15 amino acids. Trimming took 1 base from V and 0 from J, leaving 9 bases between them. The germline gives CDR1 KGHSH, CDR2 LQKENI. Here the CDR3 DNA reads TGTGCCAGCTCACCACGACAGCAGATGAACACTGAAGCTTTCTTT. Amino acid sequence: CASSPRQQMNTEAFF.

The chain is built from TRBV4-3 and TRBJ1-2; a possible D gene is TRBD1 (5 bases). The ends were cut back, 0 bases at V and 4 bases at J, with 12 bases in the middle. CDR1 is LGHNA, CDR2 YSLEER, per germline. The CDR3 runs to 15 residues. The CDR3 region is CASSQEVQGIYGYTF. DNA for the CDR3: TGCGCCAGCAGCCAAGAGGTCCAGGGCATCTATGGCTACACCTTC.

In its sample, this clone was seen a few times. V is TRBV11-3 and J is TRBJ2-7; the match to TRBD2 covers 11 bases. V shed 4 bases and J 1 base; nucleotides not matched to a gene: 3. This CDR3 spans 15 amino acids. Germline CDR1 reads SGHNT; CDR2 reads YENEEA. Here the CDR3 reads CASSSSGRRSYEQYF. The CDR3 nucleotides are TGTGCCAGCAGCTCTAGCGGGAGGCGGTCCTACGAGCAGTACTTC. Full variable domain (outside the CDR3, taken from reference TRBV11-3 and TRBJ2-7): EAGVVQSPRYKIIEKKQPVAFWCNPISGHNTLYWYLQNLGQGPELLIRYENEEAVDDSQLPKDRFSAERLKGVDSTLKIQPAELGDSAVYLCASSSSGRRSYEQYFGPGTRLTVT.

This clone has at least ten counts. V gene TRBV7-2 combines with J gene TRBJ2-1; 8 positions match TRBD2. CDR1 is SGHTA and CDR2 is FQGNSA in the germline V gene. Trimming removed 5 bases from V and 7 bases from J; junction bases left unmatched: 7. The CDR3 loop spans 14 amino acids. The CDR3 reads CASSHREGQNEQFF. The CDR3 DNA is TGTGCCAGCAGCCATCGGGAGGGCCAGAATGAGCAGTTCTTC.

The V call is TRBV18, the J call TRBJ2-5; TRBD2 is a possible D gene (6 bases). The germline V and J ends were trimmed by 1 base and 0 bases, with 9 bases remaining between them. CDR3 length: 15 amino acids. Germline V gene lookup returns CDR1 KGHSH and CDR2 LQKENI. In nucleotides, the CDR3 is TGTGCCAGCTCACCACGAATAGCGGACCAAGAGACCCAGTACTTC. Translated, it gives CASSPRIADQETQYF.

This clone was counted a few times. The chain uses TRBV28 and TRBJ2-2; 8 bases agree with TRBD1. The J segment lost 2 bases and the V segment lost 6 bases, leaving 8 bases of the junction unmatched. This CDR3 has 16 amino acids. Germline V gene sequence: CDR1 MDHEN, CDR2 SYDVKM. The CDR3 sequence: CASSSDRGPNTGELFF. As DNA, the CDR3 is TGTGCCAGCAGCTCTGACAGGGGACCCAACACCGGGGAGCTGTTTTTT.

This clone was found a few times. This sequence joins TRBV20-1 and TRBJ1-2, with D maybe TRBD1 (5 bases). The ends were cut back, 4 bases at V and 4 bases at J, with 7 bases in the middle. Per germline, CDR1 DFQATT and CDR2 SNEGSKA (reference sequence). This CDR3 has 11 residues. The CDR3 nucleotides read TGCAGTGCTACCAGGGCCTATGGCTACACCTTC. As protein: CSATRAYGYTF.

This CDR3 reads CSVQRGNTDTQYF. The CDR3, as DNA: TGCAGCGTTCAAAGGGGGAACACAGATACGCAGTATTTT. The chain uses TRBV29-1 and TRBJ2-3; maybe TRBD1 (6 bases). Germline V gene data show CDR1 as SQVTM and CDR2 as ANQGSEA. The CDR3 spans 13 residues. V lost 5 bases, J lost 2 bases, and 11 bases lay in between.

This clone was observed a handful of times. The gene calls are TRBV11-2 and TRBJ1-2, with D maybe TRBD1 (5 bases). The CDR3 extends over 13 amino acids. With 4 bases removed from V and 6 bases from J, the gap between germline ends came to 12 bases. Germline V gives CDR1 SGHAT, CDR2 FQNNGV. The chain's CDR3 is CASSSEGVDGYTF. In nucleotides, the CDR3 is TGTGCCAGCAGCTCGGAAGGGGTCGATGGCTACACCTTC.

The rearrangement uses TRBV5-1 and TRBJ2-5; 14 nucleotides agree with TRBD2. The CDR3 loop spans 17 amino acids. V shed 3 bases, J shed 5 bases, and the junction held 9 bases outside the gene matches. Germline V lookup: CDR1 SGHRS, CDR2 YFSETQ. DNA for the CDR3: TGCGCCAGCAGCTCCTTCGGACTAGCGGGAGGTGTGGAGACCCAGTACTTC. Its translation: CASSSFGLAGGVETQYF.

This clone has at least ten counts. The genes are TRBV9 and TRBJ1-5, with TRBD1 as a possible D gene (6 bases). The CDR3 covers 14 residues. Per germline, CDR1 SGDLS and CDR2 YYNGEE. V lost 0 bases, J lost 7 bases, and 11 bases lay in between. CDR3 DNA sequence: TGTGCCAGCAGCGTAGACAGGGTGCGGCAGCCCCAGCATTTT. Its protein is CASSVDRVRQPQHF.

This clone was found a few times. V gene TRBV28 combines with J gene TRBJ1-4, with D perhaps TRBD1 (6 bases). V dropped 2 bases and J dropped 6 bases, with 10 bases sitting between them. CDR1 and CDR2 (germline): MDHEN, SYDVKM. The CDR3 length is 14 residues. The CDR3 nucleotides are TGTGCCAGCAGTTTAAGGGGACACGATGAAAAACTGTTTTTT. Translation: CASSLRGHDEKLFF.